The 11 T cell receptor beta chains below come from one sample, sequenced in a study of technical replicates of blood from a handful of donors. Data came from immunoSEQ multiplex PCR; TCRdb stores just in-frame clones and leaves some out. Of some 60,000 clones listed, 89% are singletons. Sequencing was carried out using PBMCs. All receptors come from a human donor in good health. Some clones in this sample may be carry-over from other donors' samples.

This clone was observed a handful of times. V usage is TRBV6-5 and J usage is TRBJ1-1; no reliable D call. The germline V gene encodes CDR1 MNHEY and CDR2 SVGAGI. The germline V and J ends were trimmed by 3 bases and 1 base, with 9 bases remaining between them. This CDR3 is 14 amino acids long. CDR3 DNA sequence: TGTGCCAGCAGTTATAGCTTGACGAACACTGAAGCTTTCTTT. Translated: CASSYSLTNTEAFF.

The genes are TRBV5-4 and TRBJ2-1, with 7 bases matching TRBD1. Trimming took 3 bases from V and 5 from J; bases not matched to a gene: 11. Germline CDR1 and CDR2: SGHNT and YYREEE (reference sequence). The CDR3 extends over 16 amino acids. The CDR3 region has the DNA TGTGCCAGCAGCTCCGCCCGGGGACAGCTAAACAATGAGCAGTTCTTC. Translating gives CASSSARGQLNNEQFF.

The chain has TRBV7-2 and TRBJ2-7; 9 positions agree with TRBD2. V was clipped by 5 bases and J by 2 bases; unmatched bases: 4. CDR1 and CDR2 (germline): SGHTA, FQGNSA. The CDR3 runs 14 residues. Here the CDR3 reads CASSAGLAPYEQYF. CDR3 bases: TGTGCCAGCAGCGCGGGACTAGCCCCCTACGAGCAGTACTTC.

The chain has TRBV7-2 and TRBJ2-1; 9 nucleotides align to TRBD1. J gave up 3 bases and V 1 base, and 1 base lay outside the gene matches. The CDR3 consists of 15 residues. Germline CDR1 and CDR2: SGHTA and FQGNSA. The CDR3 nucleotides are TGTGCCAGCAGCTTAGTGACAGGGGGCTACAATGAGCAGTTCTTC. This gives the protein CASSLVTGGYNEQFF.

The V gene is TRBV19, the J gene TRBJ1-2; D call uncertain. Germline CDR1 is LNHDA and CDR2 is SQIVND (reference sequence). Trimming removed 6 bases at V and 3 bases at J, with 5 bases between. The CDR3 extends over 11 amino acids. The CDR3 DNA sequence: TGTGCCAGTAGGGGAGACTATGGCTACACCTTC. Its translation: CASRGDYGYTF.

The chain employs TRBV27 and TRBJ1-6; the match to TRBD1 covers 8 bases. This CDR3 contains 16 residues. With V trimmed by 6 bases and J by 5 bases, 9 bases remained unmatched. Germline CDR1 reads MNHEY; CDR2 reads SMNVEV (reference sequence). The chain's CDR3 is CASRVGQGLDNSPLHF. The CDR3 nucleotides are TGTGCCAGCAGGGTTGGACAGGGACTTGATAATTCACCCCTCCACTTT.

The rearrangement joins TRBV7-2 to TRBJ2-7; 8 nucleotides agree with TRBD2. V gave up 1 base and J gave up 1 base; unmatched junction bases: 3. Germline CDR1 SGHTA, CDR2 FQGNSA. This CDR3 spans 15 amino acids. This CDR3 reads CASSLGGTSSYEQYF. The CDR3 nucleotides are TGTGCCAGCAGCTTAGGGGGGACTAGTTCCTACGAGCAGTACTTC.

This clone has just one count. This rearrangement joins TRBV10-3 to TRBJ1-6; 8 nucleotides align to TRBD1. The CDR3 contains 16 residues. Germline assignment: CDR1 ENHRY and CDR2 SYGVKD. V gave up 0 bases and J gave up 9 bases; unmatched junction bases: 7. The DNA for the CDR3 is TGTGCCATCAGTGAGTCCCAGGGGGCGTCGGCTTCACCCCTCCACTTT. Protein product: CAISESQGASASPLHF.

This clone appeared a single time. The V call is TRBV7-2, the J call TRBJ2-5; maybe TRBD1 (5 bases). This CDR3 comprises 14 residues. Germline CDR1 SGHTA, CDR2 FQGNSA. The V gene lost 4 bases and the J gene lost 4 bases, with 13 bases spanning the gap. CDR3: CASSSPGRVETQYF. DNA for the CDR3: TGTGCCAGCAGCTCCCCGGGCAGGGTAGAGACCCAGTACTTC.

The rearrangement joins TRBV15 to TRBJ2-7; TRBD1 might be the D (6 bases). The CDR3 sequence is 14 residues long. Germline-derived CDR1 and CDR2 are LNHNV and YYDKDF (reference sequence). The V and J ends lost 0 bases and 6 bases respectively, with 12 bases between them. The CDR3 sequence is CATSRDPVTGEQYF. The CDR3 DNA reads as TGTGCCACCAGCAGAGATCCTGTGACAGGCGAGCAGTACTTC.

The chain joins TRBV4-1 to TRBJ1-4, with a tentative D call TRBD1 (5 bases). Trimming pared 0 bases from V and 8 bases from J, leaving 10 bases between. The germline CDR1 and CDR2 sequences are MGHRA and YSYEKL. The length of the CDR3 is 14 residues. The CDR3 is CASSQDGGKEKLFF. For the CDR3, the DNA is TGCGCCAGCAGCCAAGACGGGGGGAAGGAAAAACTGTTTTTT.